The 8 T cell receptor beta chains reported below all come from one sample, sequenced in a study of pediatric ulcerative colitis. Rectal tissue came from one to two pinch biopsies taken at colonoscopy. Profiling relied on immunoSEQ multiplex PCR, and the TCRdb table lists in-frame clones only, not all of them. The repertoire holds some 37,000 clones, with about three quarters as singletons. Material for sequencing was gut tissue. The receptors were gathered from a boy aged 5-17 years with moderate ulcerative colitis.

This clone was counted a single time. The V gene is TRBV5-4, the J gene TRBJ2-6, with TRBD1 matching 11 bases. Germline loops: CDR1 SGHNT, CDR2 YYREEE (reference sequence). V shed 4 bases and J 0 bases; nucleotides not matched to a gene: 6. The CDR3 spans 18 residues. Here the CDR3 reads CASSPGTGGFSGANVLTF. The CDR3 bases are TGTGCCAGCAGCCCAGGGACAGGGGGTTTCTCTGGGGCCAACGTCCTGACTTTC.

The chain couples TRBV6-6 to TRBJ2-7, with 10 nucleotides matching TRBD2. This CDR3 comprises 15 residues. The junction had 9 bases not matched to a gene; V was cut back by 5 bases and J by 5 bases. The germline V gene encodes CDR1 MNHNY and CDR2 SVGAGI (reference sequence). The CDR3 DNA is TGTGCCAGCAGTACCGTAGCGGGAGGCAGGGACGAGCAGTACTTC. This translates into CASSTVAGGRDEQYF.

The CDR3 DNA sequence: TGTGCCTGGAGTGGAGGGTTAGGTGAAAAACTGTTTTTT. This translates into CAWSGGLGEKLFF. The genes are TRBV30 and TRBJ1-4, with D unclear. From germline, CDR1 is GTSNPN and CDR2 SVGIG (reference sequence). Trimming removed 1 base at V and 7 bases at J, with 10 bases between. This CDR3 contains 13 residues.

The gene calls are TRBV7-3 and TRBJ1-2; 8 bases line up with TRBD1. Germline assignment: CDR1 SGHTA and CDR2 FQGTGA. J gave up 7 bases and V 4 bases, and 5 bases lay outside the gene matches. The CDR3 length is 13 residues. The CDR3 sequence: CASSSGQGSGYTF. The CDR3 coding sequence is TGTGCCAGCAGCTCCGGACAGGGTAGTGGCTACACCTTC.

The V gene is TRBV5-1, the J gene TRBJ2-7; maybe TRBD1 (6 bases). The CDR3 length is 13 residues. Per the germline V gene, CDR1 is SGHRS and CDR2 is YFSETQ. V was shortened by 3 bases and J by 5 bases, with 12 bases between the two germline ends. The CDR3 here is CASSYGTRDEQYF. Here the CDR3 DNA reads TGCGCCAGCAGCTACGGGACACGCGACGAGCAGTACTTC.

The chain links TRBV28 to TRBJ2-7; no firm D call. CDR1 MDHEN and CDR2 SYDVKM come from the germline V gene. Trimming took off 1 base at V and 3 bases at J, with 19 bases between the two ends. This CDR3 comprises 17 residues. DNA for the CDR3: TGTGCCAGCAGTTTATTCCAAGGGCCACCTATTGACTACGAGCAGTACTTC. Amino acids: CASSLFQGPPIDYEQYF. Full variable domain (remainder filled in from reference TRBV28 and TRBJ2-7): DVKVTQSSRYLVKRTGEKVFLECVQDMDHENMFWYRQDPGLGLRLIYFSYDVKMKEKGDIPEGYSVSREKKERFSLILESASTNQTSMYLCASSLFQGPPIDYEQYFGPGTRLTVT.

This rearrangement joins TRBV2 to TRBJ2-3; 12 bases line up with TRBD2. The CDR3 sequence is 18 residues long. In germline, CDR1 is SNHLY, CDR2 FYNNEI. V dropped 6 bases and J dropped 2; count of bases not matched to a gene: 12. CDR3: CASSGLAGLREYTDTQYF. CDR3 DNA: TGTGCCAGCAGCGGACTAGCGGGGCTTAGAGAATACACAGATACGCAGTATTTT.

The chain joins TRBV30 to TRBJ2-1, with 10 bases identical to TRBD2. The germline CDR1 and CDR2 sequences are GTSNPN and SVGIG (reference sequence). V gave up 4 bases and J gave up 9 bases; unmatched junction bases: 6. This CDR3 has 13 residues. CDR3 residues: CAWKREGLGEQFF. The CDR3 coding sequence is TGTGCCTGGAAGCGGGAGGGCCTCGGTGAGCAGTTCTTC.